This T cell receptor beta chain stems from a study of blood T cell repertoires in COVID-19. On the study more broadly: Sites in the United States, Italy and Spain provided acute and convalescent COVID-19 samples. T cells, B-cell-depleted T cells, or PBMCs supplied cDNA or gDNA.

Categorization into cohorts depended on clinical history that participants reported. With regard to this clone: One end of the junction does not line up with germline, which may come from a read error.

The V gene's germline CDR1 is SEHNR and CDR2 FQNEAQ (reference sequence). The CDR3 is 15 residues long. Methods used by the authors: Reference gene primer amplification yielded estimated nucleated cell counts. Some clones are missing from TCRdb's copy, which holds only in-frame ones; the method was immunoSEQ multiplex PCR. V and J calls plus clone size are reproduced from that table; the DNA served to infer D and trimming. This table holds a few hundred thousand clones, 80% to 90% found once. The specimen sequenced was PBMCs or T cells enriched from blood (not recorded which). The chain recombines TRBV7-9 with TRBJ1-5; maybe TRBD1 (5 bases). The origin of this receptor is a woman in her thirties or forties who had been exposed to COVID-19. The CDR3 loop reads CASSFGGSSNQPQHF. CDR3 coding DNA: TGTGCCAGTAGCTTCGGGGGGAGTAGCAATCAGCCCCAGCATTTT. Full variable domain (rest looked up from reference TRBV7-9 and TRBJ1-5): DTGVSQNPRHKITKRGQNVTFRCDPISEHNRLYWYRQTLGQGPEFLTYFQNEAQLEKSRLLSDRFSAERPKGSFSTLEIQRTEQGDSAMYLCASSFGGSSNQPQHFGDGTRLSIL.